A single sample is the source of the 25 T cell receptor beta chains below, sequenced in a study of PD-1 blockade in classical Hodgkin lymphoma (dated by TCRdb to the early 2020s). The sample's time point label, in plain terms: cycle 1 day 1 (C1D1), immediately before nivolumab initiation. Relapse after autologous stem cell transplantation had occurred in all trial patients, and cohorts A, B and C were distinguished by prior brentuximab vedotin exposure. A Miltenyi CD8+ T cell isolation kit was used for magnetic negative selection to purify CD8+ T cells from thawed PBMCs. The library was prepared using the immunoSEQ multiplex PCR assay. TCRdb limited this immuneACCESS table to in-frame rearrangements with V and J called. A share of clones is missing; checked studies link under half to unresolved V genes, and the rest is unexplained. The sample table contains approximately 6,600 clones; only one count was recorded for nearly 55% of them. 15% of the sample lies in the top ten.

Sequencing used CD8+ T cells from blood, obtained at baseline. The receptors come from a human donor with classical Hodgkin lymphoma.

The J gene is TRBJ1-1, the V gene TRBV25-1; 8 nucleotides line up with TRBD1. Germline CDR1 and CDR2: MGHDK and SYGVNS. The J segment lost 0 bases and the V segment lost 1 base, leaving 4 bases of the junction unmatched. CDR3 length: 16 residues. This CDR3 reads CASSESAGGLNTEAFF. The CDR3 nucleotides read TGTGCCAGCAGTGAATCAGCAGGGGGCTTGAACACTGAAGCTTTCTTT.

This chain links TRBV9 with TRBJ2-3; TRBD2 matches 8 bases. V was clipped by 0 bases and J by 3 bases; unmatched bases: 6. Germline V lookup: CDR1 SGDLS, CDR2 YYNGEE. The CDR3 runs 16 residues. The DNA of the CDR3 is TGTGCCAGCAGCGTAGGGGGGACTAGTTATACAGATACGCAGTATTTT. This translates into CASSVGGTSYTDTQYF.

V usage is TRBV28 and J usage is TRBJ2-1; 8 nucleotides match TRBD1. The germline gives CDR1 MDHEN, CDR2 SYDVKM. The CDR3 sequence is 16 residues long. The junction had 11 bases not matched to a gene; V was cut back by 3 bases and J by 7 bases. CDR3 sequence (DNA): TGTGCCAGCAGTTTCGACCCTAGGACAGGGCGGAATGAGCAGTTCTTC. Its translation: CASSFDPRTGRNEQFF.

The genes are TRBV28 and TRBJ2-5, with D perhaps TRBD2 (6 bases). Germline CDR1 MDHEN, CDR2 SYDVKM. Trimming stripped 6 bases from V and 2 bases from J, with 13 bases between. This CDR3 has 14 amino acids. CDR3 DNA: TGTGCCAGCAGGCGTCCTAGCGAACAAGAGACCCAGTACTTC. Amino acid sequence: CASRRPSEQETQYF.

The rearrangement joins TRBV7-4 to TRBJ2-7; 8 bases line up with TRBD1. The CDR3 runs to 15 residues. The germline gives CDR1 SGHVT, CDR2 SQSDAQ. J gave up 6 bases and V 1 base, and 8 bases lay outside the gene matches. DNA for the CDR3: TGTGCCAGCAGCTTAGGGGGGACAGGCGGGCCCGAGCAGTACTTC. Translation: CASSLGGTGGPEQYF.

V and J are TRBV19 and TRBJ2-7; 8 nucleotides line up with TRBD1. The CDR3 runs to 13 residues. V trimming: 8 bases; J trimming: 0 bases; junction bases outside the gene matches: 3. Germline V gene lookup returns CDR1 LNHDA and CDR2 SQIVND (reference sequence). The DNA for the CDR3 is TGTGCCAGTCGAGACAGGGGCTCCTACGAGCAGTACTTC. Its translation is CASRDRGSYEQYF.

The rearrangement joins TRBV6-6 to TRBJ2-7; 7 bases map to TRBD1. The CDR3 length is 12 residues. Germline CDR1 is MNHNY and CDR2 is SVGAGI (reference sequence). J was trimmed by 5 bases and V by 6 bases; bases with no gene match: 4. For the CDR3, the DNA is TGTGCCAGCAGCGACAGGGTAGACGAGCAGTACTTC. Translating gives CASSDRVDEQYF.

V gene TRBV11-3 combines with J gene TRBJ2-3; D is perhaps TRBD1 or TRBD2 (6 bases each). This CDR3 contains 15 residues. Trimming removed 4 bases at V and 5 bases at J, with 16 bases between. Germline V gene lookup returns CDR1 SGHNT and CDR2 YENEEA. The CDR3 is CASSSGRGPGDTQYF. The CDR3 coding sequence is TGTGCCAGCAGCTCCGGTCGGGGGCCCGGAGATACGCAGTATTTT.

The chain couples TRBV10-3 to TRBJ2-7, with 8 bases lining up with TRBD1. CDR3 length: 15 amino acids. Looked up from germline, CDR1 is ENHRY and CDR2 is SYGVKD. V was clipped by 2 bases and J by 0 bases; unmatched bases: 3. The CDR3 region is CAISEPGQGSYEQYF. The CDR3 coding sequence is TGTGCCATCAGTGAGCCCGGACAGGGCTCCTACGAGCAGTACTTC.

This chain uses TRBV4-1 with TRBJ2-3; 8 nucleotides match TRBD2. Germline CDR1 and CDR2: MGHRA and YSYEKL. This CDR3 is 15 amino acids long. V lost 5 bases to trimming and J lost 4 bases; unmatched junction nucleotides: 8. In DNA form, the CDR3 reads TGCGCCAGCAGCACCTCCGGGACTAGTTCAGATACGCAGTATTTT. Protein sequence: CASSTSGTSSDTQYF.

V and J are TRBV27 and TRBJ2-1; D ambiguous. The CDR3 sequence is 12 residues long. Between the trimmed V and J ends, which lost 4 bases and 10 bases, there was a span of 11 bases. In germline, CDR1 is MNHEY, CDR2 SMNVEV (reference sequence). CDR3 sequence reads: CASSSLAREQFF. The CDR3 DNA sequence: TGTGCCAGCAGTTCCCTGGCGCGGGAGCAGTTCTTC.

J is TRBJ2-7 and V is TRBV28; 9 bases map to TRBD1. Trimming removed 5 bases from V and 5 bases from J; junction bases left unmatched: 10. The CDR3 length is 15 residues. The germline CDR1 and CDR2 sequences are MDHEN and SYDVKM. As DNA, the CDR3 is TGTGCCAGCAGTCCAACCGGGACAGGGCTTAACGAGCAGTACTTC. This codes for CASSPTGTGLNEQYF.

CDR3 DNA: TGTGCCAGCACCACAGGACAGGACACCTACGAGCAGTACTTC. Translation: CASTTGQDTYEQYF. The chain employs TRBV11-2 and TRBJ2-7; 7 bases agree with TRBD1. V was pared by 7 bases and J by 2 bases, with 8 bases of the junction left unmatched. This CDR3 has 14 amino acids. CDR1 is SGHAT, CDR2 FQNNGV, per germline.

The chain's CDR3 is CASITGLHIQYF. CDR3 sequence (DNA): TGTGCCAGCATCACAGGGTTACACATTCAGTACTTC. The chain is built from TRBV5-8 and TRBJ2-4; possible D gene TRBD1, 6 bases. Trimming took off 6 bases at V and 8 bases at J, with 12 bases between the two ends. The CDR3 covers 12 residues. Germline loops: CDR1 SGHTS, CDR2 YDEGEE. The variable domain in full, with the rest retrieved from reference TRBV5-8 and TRBJ2-4, is EAGVTQSPTHLIKTRGQQATLRCSPISGHTSVYWYQQALGLGLQFLLWYDEGEERNRGNFPPRFSGRQFPNYSSELNVNALELEDSALYLCASITGLHIQYFGAGTRLSVL.

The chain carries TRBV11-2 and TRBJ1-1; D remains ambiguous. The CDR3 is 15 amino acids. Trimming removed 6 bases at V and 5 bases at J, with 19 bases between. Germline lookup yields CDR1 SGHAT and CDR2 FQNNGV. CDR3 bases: TGTGCCAGCAGATCAACGGAAGGGTCGGGGACTGAAGCTTTCTTT. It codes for CASRSTEGSGTEAFF.

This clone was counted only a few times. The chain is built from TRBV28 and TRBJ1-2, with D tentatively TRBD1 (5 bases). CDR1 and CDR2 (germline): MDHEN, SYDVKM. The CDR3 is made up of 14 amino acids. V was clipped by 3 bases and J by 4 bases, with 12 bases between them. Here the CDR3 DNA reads TGTGCCAGCAGTTTGAGGGGCAGGATCTATGGCTACACCTTC. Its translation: CASSLRGRIYGYTF.

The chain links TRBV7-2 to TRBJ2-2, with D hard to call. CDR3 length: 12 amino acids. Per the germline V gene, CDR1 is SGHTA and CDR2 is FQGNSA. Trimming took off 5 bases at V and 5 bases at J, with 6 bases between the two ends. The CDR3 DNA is TGTGCCAGCAGCGTCAGAACCGGGGAGCTGTTTTTT. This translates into CASSVRTGELFF.

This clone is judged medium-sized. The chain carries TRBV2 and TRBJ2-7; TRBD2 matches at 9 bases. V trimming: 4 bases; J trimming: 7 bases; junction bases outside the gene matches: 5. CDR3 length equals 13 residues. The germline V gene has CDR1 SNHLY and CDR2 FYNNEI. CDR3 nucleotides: TGTGCCAGCAGTGGACTAGCGGAGGGGGAGCAGTACTTC. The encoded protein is CASSGLAEGEQYF.

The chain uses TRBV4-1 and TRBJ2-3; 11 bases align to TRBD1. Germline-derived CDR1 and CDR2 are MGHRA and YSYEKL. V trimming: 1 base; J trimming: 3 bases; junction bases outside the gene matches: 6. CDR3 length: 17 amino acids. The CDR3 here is CASSQVLGQGATDTQYF. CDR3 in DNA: TGCGCCAGCAGCCAAGTTTTAGGACAGGGGGCAACAGATACGCAGTATTTT.

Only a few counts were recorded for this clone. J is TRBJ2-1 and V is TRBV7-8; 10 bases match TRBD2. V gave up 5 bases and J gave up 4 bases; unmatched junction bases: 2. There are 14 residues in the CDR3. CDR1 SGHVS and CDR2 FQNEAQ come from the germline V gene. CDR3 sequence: CASSGSGRYNEQFF. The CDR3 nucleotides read TGTGCCAGCAGCGGTAGCGGGAGGTACAATGAGCAGTTCTTC.

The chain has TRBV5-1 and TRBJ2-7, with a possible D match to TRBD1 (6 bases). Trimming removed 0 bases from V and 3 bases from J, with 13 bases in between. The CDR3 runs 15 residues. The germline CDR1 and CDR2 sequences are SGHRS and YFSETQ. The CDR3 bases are TGCGCCAGCAGCTTGGCAGCAGGGGAACGCTACGAGCAGTACTTC. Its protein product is CASSLAAGERYEQYF.

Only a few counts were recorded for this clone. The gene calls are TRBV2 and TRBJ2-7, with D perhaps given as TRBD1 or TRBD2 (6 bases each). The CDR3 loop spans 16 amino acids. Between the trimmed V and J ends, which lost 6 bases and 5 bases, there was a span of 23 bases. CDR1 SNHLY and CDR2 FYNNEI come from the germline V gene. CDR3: CASRVDRGGQIHEQYF. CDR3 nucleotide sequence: TGTGCCAGCAGGGTGGACAGAGGGGGGCAGATTCACGAGCAGTACTTC.

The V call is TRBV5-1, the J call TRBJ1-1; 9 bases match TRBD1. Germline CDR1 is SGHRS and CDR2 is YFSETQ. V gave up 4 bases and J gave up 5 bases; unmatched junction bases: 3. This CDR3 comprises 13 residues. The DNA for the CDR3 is TGCGCCAGCAGCCCGGGACAGGGAACTGAAGCTTTCTTT. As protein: CASSPGQGTEAFF.

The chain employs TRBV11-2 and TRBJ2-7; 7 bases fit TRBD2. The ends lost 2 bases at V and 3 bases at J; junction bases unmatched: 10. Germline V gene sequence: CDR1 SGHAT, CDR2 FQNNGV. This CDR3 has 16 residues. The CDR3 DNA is TGTGCCAGCAGCTTATTAACGAGTGGGAGGGACTACGAGCAGTACTTC. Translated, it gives CASSLLTSGRDYEQYF.

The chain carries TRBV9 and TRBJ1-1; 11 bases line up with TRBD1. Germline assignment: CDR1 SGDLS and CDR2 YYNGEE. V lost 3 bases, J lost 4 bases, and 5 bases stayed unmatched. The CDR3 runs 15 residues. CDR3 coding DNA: TGTGCCAGCAGCGCGCCGGGACAGGGGGTCACTGAAGCTTTCTTT. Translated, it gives CASSAPGQGVTEAFF.